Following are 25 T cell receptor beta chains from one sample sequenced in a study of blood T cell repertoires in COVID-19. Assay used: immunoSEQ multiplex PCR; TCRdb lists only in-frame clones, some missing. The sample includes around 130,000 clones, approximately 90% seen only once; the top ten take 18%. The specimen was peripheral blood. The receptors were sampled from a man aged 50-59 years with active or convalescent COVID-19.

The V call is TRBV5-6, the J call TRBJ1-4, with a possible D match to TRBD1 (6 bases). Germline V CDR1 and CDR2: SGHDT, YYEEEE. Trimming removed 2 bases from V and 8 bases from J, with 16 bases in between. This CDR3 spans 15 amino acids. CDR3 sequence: CASSFSGAVGEKLFF. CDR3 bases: TGTGCCAGCAGCTTCTCAGGGGCGGTGGGGGAAAAACTGTTTTTT.

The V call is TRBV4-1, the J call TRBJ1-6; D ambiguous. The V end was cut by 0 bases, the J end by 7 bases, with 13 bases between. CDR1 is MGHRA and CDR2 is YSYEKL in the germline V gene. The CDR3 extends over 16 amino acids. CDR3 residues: CASSQEEGSLNSPLHF. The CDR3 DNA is TGCGCCAGCAGCCAAGAAGAGGGCAGCTTAAATTCACCCCTCCACTTT.

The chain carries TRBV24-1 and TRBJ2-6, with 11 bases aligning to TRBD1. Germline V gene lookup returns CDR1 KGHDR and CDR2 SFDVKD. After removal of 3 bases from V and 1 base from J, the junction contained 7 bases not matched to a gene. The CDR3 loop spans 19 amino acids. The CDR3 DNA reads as TGTGCCACCAGTGATACTAGGACAGGGGGCTCTTCTGGGGCCAACGTCCTGACTTTC. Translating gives CATSDTRTGGSSGANVLTF.

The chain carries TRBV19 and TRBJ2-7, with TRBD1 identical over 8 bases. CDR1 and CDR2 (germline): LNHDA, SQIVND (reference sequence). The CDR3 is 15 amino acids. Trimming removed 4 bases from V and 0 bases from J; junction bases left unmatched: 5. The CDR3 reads CASSRGQASSYEQYF. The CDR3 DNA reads TGTGCCAGTAGTAGGGGACAGGCCAGCTCCTACGAGCAGTACTTC.

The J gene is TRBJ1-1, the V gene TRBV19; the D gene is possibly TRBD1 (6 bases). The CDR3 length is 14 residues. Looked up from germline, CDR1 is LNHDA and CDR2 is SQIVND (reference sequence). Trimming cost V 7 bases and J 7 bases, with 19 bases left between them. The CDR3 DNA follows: TGTGCCAGTACCCCAACGGGGGCGGGGGGTGAAGCTTTCTTT. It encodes CASTPTGAGGEAFF.

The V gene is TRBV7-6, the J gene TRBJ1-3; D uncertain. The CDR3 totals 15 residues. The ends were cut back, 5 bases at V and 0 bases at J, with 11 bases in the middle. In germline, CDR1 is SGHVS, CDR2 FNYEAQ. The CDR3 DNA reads TGTGCCAGCAGCCCCCCCCTCGGCTCTGGAAACACCATATATTTT. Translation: CASSPPLGSGNTIYF.

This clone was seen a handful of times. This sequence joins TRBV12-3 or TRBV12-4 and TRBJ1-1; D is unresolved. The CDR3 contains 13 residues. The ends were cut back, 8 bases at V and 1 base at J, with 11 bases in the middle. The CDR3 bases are TGTGCCAGCGCGAATCTTCAGAACACTGAAGCTTTCTTT. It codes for CASANLQNTEAFF.

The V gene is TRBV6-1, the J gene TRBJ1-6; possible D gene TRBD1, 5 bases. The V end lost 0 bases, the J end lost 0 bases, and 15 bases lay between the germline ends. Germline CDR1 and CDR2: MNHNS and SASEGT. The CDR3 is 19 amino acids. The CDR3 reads CASSEATVTLSSYNSPLHF. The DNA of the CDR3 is TGTGCCAGCAGTGAAGCGACAGTCACCTTAAGCTCCTATAATTCACCCCTCCACTTT.

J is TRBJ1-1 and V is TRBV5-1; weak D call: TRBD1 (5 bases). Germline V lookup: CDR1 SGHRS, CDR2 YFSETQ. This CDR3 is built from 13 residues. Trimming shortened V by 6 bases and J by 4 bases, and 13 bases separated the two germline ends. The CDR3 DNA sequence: TGCGCCAGCACCCCCGGGGGAGGCACTGAAGCTTTCTTT. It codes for CASTPGGGTEAFF.

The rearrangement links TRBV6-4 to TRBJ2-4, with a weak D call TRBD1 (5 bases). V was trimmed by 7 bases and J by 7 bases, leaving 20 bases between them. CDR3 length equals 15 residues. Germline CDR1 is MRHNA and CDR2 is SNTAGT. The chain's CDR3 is CASKAIFQGMNIQYF. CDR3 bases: TGTGCCAGCAAAGCAATCTTTCAGGGTATGAACATTCAGTACTTC.

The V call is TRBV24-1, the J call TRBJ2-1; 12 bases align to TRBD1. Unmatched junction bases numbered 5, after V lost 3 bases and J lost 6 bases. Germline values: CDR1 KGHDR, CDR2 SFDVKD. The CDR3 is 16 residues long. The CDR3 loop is CATSDTGQGALNEQFF. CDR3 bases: TGTGCCACCAGTGATACGGGACAGGGGGCCCTCAATGAGCAGTTCTTC.

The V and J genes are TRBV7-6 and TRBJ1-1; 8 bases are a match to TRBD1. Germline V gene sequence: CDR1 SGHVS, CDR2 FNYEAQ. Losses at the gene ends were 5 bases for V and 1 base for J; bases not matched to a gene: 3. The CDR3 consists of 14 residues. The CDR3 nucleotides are TGTGCCAGCAGCCCAGACAGGGGGAACACTGAAGCTTTCTTT. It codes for CASSPDRGNTEAFF.

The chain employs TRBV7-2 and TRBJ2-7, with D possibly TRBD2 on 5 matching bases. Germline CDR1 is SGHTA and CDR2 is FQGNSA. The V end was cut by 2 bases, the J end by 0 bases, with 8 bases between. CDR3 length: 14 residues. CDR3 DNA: TGTGCCAGCAGCTTAAAGGGAGTCTCCTACGAGCAGTACTTC. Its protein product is CASSLKGVSYEQYF.

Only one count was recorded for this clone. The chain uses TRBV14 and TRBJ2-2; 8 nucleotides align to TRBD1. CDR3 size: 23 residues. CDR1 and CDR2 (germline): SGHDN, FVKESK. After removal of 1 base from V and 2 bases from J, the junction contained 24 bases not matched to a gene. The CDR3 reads CASSQGRGQFPSVTVLNTGELFF. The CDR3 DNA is TGTGCCAGCAGCCAAGGCAGGGGGCAGTTCCCTTCCGTCACTGTCCTAAACACCGGGGAGCTGTTTTTT.

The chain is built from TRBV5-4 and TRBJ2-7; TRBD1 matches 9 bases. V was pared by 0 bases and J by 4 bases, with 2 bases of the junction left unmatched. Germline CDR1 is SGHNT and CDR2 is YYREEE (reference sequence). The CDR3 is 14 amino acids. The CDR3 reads CASSLVGQGYEQYF. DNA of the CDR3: TGTGCCAGCAGCTTGGTGGGACAGGGATACGAGCAGTACTTC.

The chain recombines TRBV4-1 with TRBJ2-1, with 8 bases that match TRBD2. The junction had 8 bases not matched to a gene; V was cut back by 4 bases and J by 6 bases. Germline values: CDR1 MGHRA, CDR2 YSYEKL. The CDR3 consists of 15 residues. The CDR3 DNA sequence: TGCGCCAGCAGCCGGAGCGGGAGTTCTTCCAATGAGCAGTTCTTC. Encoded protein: CASSRSGSSSNEQFF.

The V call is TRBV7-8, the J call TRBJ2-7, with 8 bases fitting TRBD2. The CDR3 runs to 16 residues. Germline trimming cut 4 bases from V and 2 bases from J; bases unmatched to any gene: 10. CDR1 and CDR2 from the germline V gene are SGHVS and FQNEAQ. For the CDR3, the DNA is TGTGCCAGCAGCTCAGTTGGCCGACTAGCGCCCTACGAGCAGTACTTC. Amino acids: CASSSVGRLAPYEQYF.

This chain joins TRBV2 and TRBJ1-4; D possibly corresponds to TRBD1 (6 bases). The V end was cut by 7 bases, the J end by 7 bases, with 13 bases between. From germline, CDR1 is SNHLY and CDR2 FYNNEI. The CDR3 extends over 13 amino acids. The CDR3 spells CASIRGFGEKLFF. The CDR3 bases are TGTGCCAGCATCAGGGGTTTCGGTGAAAAACTGTTTTTT.

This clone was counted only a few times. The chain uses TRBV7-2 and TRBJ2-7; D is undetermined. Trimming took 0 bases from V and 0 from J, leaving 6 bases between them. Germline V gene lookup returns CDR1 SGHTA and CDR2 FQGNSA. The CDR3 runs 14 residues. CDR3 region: CASSLARSSYEQYF. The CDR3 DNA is TGTGCCAGCAGCTTAGCCCGGAGCTCCTACGAGCAGTACTTC.

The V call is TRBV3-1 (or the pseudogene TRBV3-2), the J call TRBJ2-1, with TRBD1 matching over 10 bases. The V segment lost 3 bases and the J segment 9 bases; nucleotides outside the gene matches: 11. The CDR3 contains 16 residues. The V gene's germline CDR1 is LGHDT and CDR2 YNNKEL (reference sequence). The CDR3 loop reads CASSHRDRGLGGEQFF. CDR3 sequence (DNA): TGTGCCAGCAGCCACCGGGACAGGGGCCTAGGGGGTGAGCAGTTCTTC.

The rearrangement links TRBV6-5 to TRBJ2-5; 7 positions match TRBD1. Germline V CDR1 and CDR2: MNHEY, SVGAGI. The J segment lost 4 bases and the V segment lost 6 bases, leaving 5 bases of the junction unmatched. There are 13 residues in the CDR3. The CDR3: CASRKTGRETQYF. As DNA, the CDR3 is TGTGCCAGCAGAAAGACAGGGCGAGAGACCCAGTACTTC.

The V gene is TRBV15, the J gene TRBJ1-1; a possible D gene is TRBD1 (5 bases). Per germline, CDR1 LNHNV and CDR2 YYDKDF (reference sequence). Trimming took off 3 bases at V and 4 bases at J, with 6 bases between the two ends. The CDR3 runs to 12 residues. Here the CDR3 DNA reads TGTGCCACCAGCAGTAGGGGCACTGAAGCTTTCTTT. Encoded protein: CATSSRGTEAFF.

CDR3 nucleotide sequence: TGTGCCAGCAGCCTCCCTGGGACAGGGGACTCCTACGAGCAGTACTTC. Amino acids: CASSLPGTGDSYEQYF. J is TRBJ2-7 and V is TRBV7-2, with 10 bases that match TRBD1. V lost 5 bases, J lost 0 bases, and 7 bases stayed unmatched. The CDR3 sequence is 16 residues long. The germline V gene encodes CDR1 SGHTA and CDR2 FQGNSA.

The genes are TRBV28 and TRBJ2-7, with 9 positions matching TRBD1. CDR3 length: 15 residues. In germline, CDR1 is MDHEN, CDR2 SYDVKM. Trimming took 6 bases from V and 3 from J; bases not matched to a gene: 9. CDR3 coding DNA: TGTGCCAGCAGCAGGACAGGGGTCGGGGGCTACGAGCAGTACTTC. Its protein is CASSRTGVGGYEQYF.

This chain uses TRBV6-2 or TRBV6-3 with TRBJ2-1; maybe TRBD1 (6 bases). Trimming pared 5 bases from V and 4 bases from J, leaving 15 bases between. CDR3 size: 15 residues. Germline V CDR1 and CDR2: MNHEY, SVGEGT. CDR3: CASSPRARGYNEQFF. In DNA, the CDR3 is TGTGCCAGCAGTCCCCGGGCCAGGGGATACAATGAGCAGTTCTTC.